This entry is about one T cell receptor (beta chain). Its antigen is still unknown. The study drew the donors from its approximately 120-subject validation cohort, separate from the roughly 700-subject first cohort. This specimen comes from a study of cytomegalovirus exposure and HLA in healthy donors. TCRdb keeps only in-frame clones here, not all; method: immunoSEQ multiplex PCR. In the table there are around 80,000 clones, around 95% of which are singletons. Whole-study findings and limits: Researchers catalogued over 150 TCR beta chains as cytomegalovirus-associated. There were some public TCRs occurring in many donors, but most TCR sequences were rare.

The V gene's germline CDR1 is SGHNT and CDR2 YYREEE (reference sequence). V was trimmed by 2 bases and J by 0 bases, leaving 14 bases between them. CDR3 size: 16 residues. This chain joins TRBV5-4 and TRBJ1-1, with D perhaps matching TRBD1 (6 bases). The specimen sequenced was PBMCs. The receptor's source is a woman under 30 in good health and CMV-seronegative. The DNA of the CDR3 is TGTGCCAGCAGCTTATTTTCAGGGGACATGAACACTGAAGCTTTCTTT. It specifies CASSLFSGDMNTEAFF.